The 23 T cell receptor beta chains below were found in one sample sequenced in a study of tumor-infiltrating lymphocytes in localized non-small cell lung cancer. This table comes from immunoSEQ multiplex PCR, and its TCRdb copy is limited to in-frame clones, with some not included. The sample includes tens of thousands of clones, roughly 69% of them seen just once. Sequenced material: lung tumor tissue. The receptors were sampled from a human donor with non-small cell lung cancer.

This chain connects TRBV7-6 to TRBJ2-7; 8 bases agree with TRBD2. Germline loops: CDR1 SGHVS, CDR2 FNYEAQ. The CDR3 covers 14 residues. V shed 7 bases and J 0 bases; nucleotides not matched to a gene: 5. The CDR3 nucleotides read TGTGCCAGCACACCGGGAGGGCTCTCCTACGAGCAGTACTTC. Amino acids: CASTPGGLSYEQYF.

The chain has TRBV7-2 and TRBJ2-1, with D possibly matching TRBD2 (5 bases). The germline V and J ends were trimmed by 3 bases and 6 bases, with 12 bases remaining between them. Looked up from germline, CDR1 is SGHTA and CDR2 is FQGNSA. The CDR3 covers 14 residues. The CDR3: CASSFMVASNEQFF. The CDR3 DNA is TGTGCCAGCAGCTTTATGGTAGCGTCCAATGAGCAGTTCTTC. The complete variable domain, with remaining parts taken from reference TRBV7-2 and TRBJ2-1, reads GAGVSQSPSNKVTEKGKDVELRCDPISGHTALYWYRQSLGQGLEFLIYFQGNSAPDKSGLPSDRFSAERTGGSVSTLTIQRTQQEDSAVYLCASSFMVASNEQFFGPGTRLTVL.

This chain uses TRBV6-5 with TRBJ2-2, with 7 bases matching TRBD2. Losses at the gene ends were 0 bases for V and 7 bases for J; bases not matched to a gene: 5. The germline V gene encodes CDR1 MNHEY and CDR2 SVGAGI. The CDR3 contains 15 residues. CDR3 bases: TGTGCCAGCAGTTACTCTTCCGGGACTAACGGGGAGCTGTTTTTT. It codes for CASSYSSGTNGELFF.

The V gene is TRBV15, the J gene TRBJ2-3; 8 bases map to TRBD1. Germline CDR1 reads LNHNV; CDR2 reads YYDKDF (reference sequence). J lost 2 bases, V lost 1 base, and 5 bases had no gene match. CDR3 length: 16 residues. CDR3 coding DNA: TGTGCCACCAGCAGAGGGGACAGGTTACCCACAGATACGCAGTATTTT. Encoded protein: CATSRGDRLPTDTQYF.

V usage is TRBV4-3 and J usage is TRBJ2-6; TRBD1 might be the D (5 bases). Germline loops: CDR1 LGHNA, CDR2 YSLEER. The CDR3 consists of 19 residues. V lost 0 bases to trimming and J lost 3 bases, with 18 bases between them. The DNA for the CDR3 is TGCGCCAGCAGCCAAGATATCACAGGACCCTTACTTGGGGCCAACGTCCTGACTTTC. Translating gives CASSQDITGPLLGANVLTF.

Comments on this clone: Different DNA sequences within this sample yield the same CDR3. The chain recombines TRBV18 with TRBJ2-5; D unclear. V gave up 1 base and J gave up 3 bases, with 0 bases separating them. This CDR3 spans 11 amino acids. From germline, CDR1 is KGHSH and CDR2 LQKENI. The CDR3 DNA is TGTGCCAGCTCACCACAAGAGACCCAGTACTTC. It yields the protein CASSPQETQYF.

CDR3 region: CASSPGGFGEQFF. CDR3 bases: TGTGCCAGCAGTCCGGGAGGATTTGGCGAGCAGTTCTTC. This chain connects TRBV27 to TRBJ2-1; 7 bases match TRBD2. Looked up from germline, CDR1 is MNHEY and CDR2 is SMNVEV (reference sequence). The CDR3 covers 13 residues. V lost 5 bases and J lost 10; bases outside the gene matches: 8.

This chain uses TRBV7-3 with TRBJ2-5; D is undetermined. CDR1 is SGHTA, CDR2 FQGTGA, per germline. V was trimmed by 0 bases and J by 2 bases, leaving 7 bases between them. The CDR3 is made up of 14 amino acids. Written as DNA, the CDR3 is TGTGCCAGCAGCTTAACAGCGACGCAAGAGACCCAGTACTTC. It specifies CASSLTATQETQYF.

The rearrangement links TRBV7-9 to TRBJ1-1; 7 positions match TRBD1. CDR3 length: 13 residues. Germline CDR1 SEHNR, CDR2 FQNEAQ (reference sequence). V lost 4 bases, J lost 5 bases, and 4 bases stayed unmatched. CDR3 coding DNA: TGTGCCAGCAGCTCCGGGACAGAAACTGAAGCTTTCTTT. This encodes CASSSGTETEAFF.

The rearrangement joins TRBV19 to TRBJ2-6; no definite D call. Trimming cost V 6 bases and J 4 bases, with 4 bases left between them. Germline V gene sequence: CDR1 LNHDA, CDR2 SQIVND (reference sequence). The length of the CDR3 is 12 residues. The CDR3 region is CASSRGANVLTF. CDR3 DNA sequence: TGTGCCAGTAGCCGGGGGGCCAACGTCCTGACTTTC.

The V and J genes are TRBV6-6 and TRBJ2-5, with 7 bases aligning to TRBD2. The germline gives CDR1 MNHNY, CDR2 SVGAGI (reference sequence). The CDR3 sequence is 16 residues long. V was clipped by 4 bases and J by 4 bases; unmatched bases: 12. CDR3 sequence (DNA): TGTGCCAGCAGTTCCCCTAGCGGCATTCCCGGAGAGACCCAGTACTTC. This translates into CASSSPSGIPGETQYF.

This clone was seen just once. Here the CDR3 DNA reads TGTGCCAGCTCACGTATCGGGGGAAGCTCCTACAATGAGCAGTTCTTC. This sequence encodes CASSRIGGSSYNEQFF. The rearrangement joins TRBV18 to TRBJ2-1, with D possibly matching TRBD2 (6 bases). This CDR3 contains 16 residues. V gave up 4 bases and J gave up 0 bases, with 13 bases separating them. The germline gives CDR1 KGHSH, CDR2 LQKENI. The full variable domain, rest sourced from reference TRBV18 and TRBJ2-1, is NAGVMQNPRHLVRRRGQEARLRCSPMKGHSHVYWYRQLPEEGLKFMVYLQKENIIDESGMPKERFSAEFPKEGPSILRIQQVVRGDSAAYFCASSRIGGSSYNEQFFGPGTRLTVL.

This clone was detected once. This sequence joins TRBV5-8 and TRBJ1-4; possibly TRBD1 for D (5 bases). Trimming took off 4 bases at V and 7 bases at J, with 17 bases between the two ends. CDR1 and CDR2 (germline): SGHTS, YDEGEE. CDR3 size: 15 residues. The CDR3 loop reads CASSLGGTRGEKLFF. The CDR3 coding sequence is TGTGCCAGCAGCCTTGGGGGGACCAGAGGTGAAAAACTGTTTTTT. Together with reference TRBV5-8 and TRBJ1-4, the CDR3 gives the full variable domain: EAGVTQSPTHLIKTRGQQATLRCSPISGHTSVYWYQQALGLGLQFLLWYDEGEERNRGNFPPRFSGRQFPNYSSELNVNALELEDSALYLCASSLGGTRGEKLFFGSGTQLSVL.

The rearrangement joins TRBV10-2 to TRBJ1-2; D remains unclear. The ends were cut back, 3 bases at V and 2 bases at J, with 13 bases in the middle. The CDR3 is 15 residues long. Germline loops: CDR1 WSHSY, CDR2 SAAADI. CDR3 sequence (DNA): TGCGCCAGCAGTGAAATTGTCCTCGGGAACTATGGCTACACCTTC. Encoded protein: CASSEIVLGNYGYTF.

V usage is TRBV15 and J usage is TRBJ2-7, with D maybe TRBD1 (7 bases). CDR3 size: 16 residues. Between the trimmed V and J ends, which lost 0 bases and 9 bases, there was a span of 21 bases. Germline-derived CDR1 and CDR2 are LNHNV and YYDKDF (reference sequence). The CDR3 spells CATSRDSEGAFKAQYF. The CDR3 DNA sequence: TGTGCCACCAGCAGAGATTCGGAGGGGGCCTTCAAAGCGCAGTACTTC.

The rearrangement links TRBV5-1 to TRBJ2-5; D is perhaps TRBD1 or TRBD2 (5 bases each). Per germline, CDR1 SGHRS and CDR2 YFSETQ. CDR3 length equals 14 residues. Trimming shortened V by 0 bases and J by 5 bases, and 11 bases separated the two germline ends. The CDR3 DNA reads as TGCGCCAGCAGCTTGGAACGGGACGGGGAGACCCAGTACTTC. Its translation: CASSLERDGETQYF. The full variable domain, its missing parts supplied by reference TRBV5-1 and TRBJ2-5, is KAGVTQTPRYLIKTRGQQVTLSCSPISGHRSVSWYQQTPGQGLQFLFEYFSETQRNKGNFPGRFSGRQFSNSRSEMNVSTLELGDSALYLCASSLERDGETQYFGPGTRLLVL.

The CDR3 DNA reads TGTGCCAGCAGTTACACAGTAAACTACGAGCAGTACTTC. Protein product: CASSYTVNYEQYF. J is TRBJ2-7 and V is TRBV6-6; D is unclear. The CDR3 runs to 13 residues. Per the germline V gene, CDR1 is MNHNY and CDR2 is SVGAGI (reference sequence). V lost 2 bases and J lost 3, with 8 bases in between.

The chain uses TRBV7-2 and TRBJ1-3; D unresolved. Germline CDR1 and CDR2: SGHTA and FQGNSA. The CDR3 has 16 amino acids. Trimming pared 5 bases from V and 0 bases from J, leaving 14 bases between. In DNA, the CDR3 is TGTGCCAGCAGCCTACCCCACAGATCCTCTGGAAACACCATATATTTT. Protein: CASSLPHRSSGNTIYF.

This chain connects TRBV18 to TRBJ1-1, with D uncertain. The V gene's germline CDR1 is KGHSH and CDR2 LQKENI. V was trimmed by 7 bases and J by 1 base, leaving 10 bases between them. This CDR3 has 13 amino acids. In DNA, the CDR3 is TGTGCCAGCTTACGGACGGCGAACACTGAAGCTTTCTTT. This translates into CASLRTANTEAFF.

V usage is TRBV9 and J usage is TRBJ2-2; D ambiguous. The CDR3 length is 13 residues. V shed 0 bases and J shed 7 bases, with 7 bases lying between them. Germline V gene sequence: CDR1 SGDLS, CDR2 YYNGEE. CDR3 sequence reads: CASSVAGVGELFF. DNA for the CDR3: TGTGCCAGCAGCGTAGCCGGAGTCGGGGAGCTGTTTTTT. The whole variable domain, remainder taken from reference TRBV9 and TRBJ2-2, is DSGVTQTPKHLITATGQRVTLRCSPRSGDLSVYWYQQSLDQGLQFLIQYYNGEERAKGNILERFSAQQFPDLHSELNLSSLELGDSALYFCASSVAGVGELFFGEGSRLTVL.

The gene calls are TRBV5-1 and TRBJ1-1; D ambiguous. Per germline, CDR1 SGHRS and CDR2 YFSETQ. V was clipped by 0 bases and J by 1 base, with 13 bases between them. This CDR3 spans 16 amino acids. The CDR3 loop reads CASSLAWPARNTEAFF. The CDR3 nucleotides read TGCGCCAGCAGCTTGGCCTGGCCAGCCCGGAACACTGAAGCTTTCTTT. The full variable domain, its missing parts supplied by reference TRBV5-1 and TRBJ1-1, is KAGVTQTPRYLIKTRGQQVTLSCSPISGHRSVSWYQQTPGQGLQFLFEYFSETQRNKGNFPGRFSGRQFSNSRSEMNVSTLELGDSALYLCASSLAWPARNTEAFFGQGTRLTVV.

The J gene is TRBJ2-6, the V gene TRBV6-1, with D perhaps matching TRBD2 (5 bases). V dropped 1 base and J dropped 0 bases, with 10 bases sitting between them. This CDR3 has 17 residues. CDR1 and CDR2 from the germline V gene are MNHNS and SASEGT. The CDR3 is CASSEDAGLSGANVLTF. The CDR3 bases are TGTGCCAGCAGTGAAGATGCAGGACTCTCTGGGGCCAACGTCCTGACTTTC.

The rearrangement links TRBV6-5 to TRBJ2-3; TRBD2 matches 8 bases. V shed 4 bases and J 6 bases; nucleotides not matched to a gene: 9. Germline V CDR1 and CDR2: MNHEY, SVGAGI. The CDR3 covers 15 residues. The CDR3 DNA sequence: TGTGCCAGCAGTTCCGGAGGACTAGCTTCCGATACGCAGTATTTT. It codes for CASSSGGLASDTQYF.